Each of the 18 T cell receptor beta chains below was sequenced from the same sample in a study of blood T cells in healthy people across ages. Then a second PCR, running about 6 to 12 cycles, was carried out with a sample-barcoded 5' primer and a J-beta primer mix. TCRdb reprocessed the 5' RACE reads via MiXCR and lists one record per CDR3 protein. The top ten hold about 3% of the sample, which has approximately 780,000 distinct CDR3 sequences, roughly 26% seen once. The same data also went into a second study, on T cells of mothers and their children.

Sample: blood. The receptor set was obtained from a boy younger than 18 in good health.

This clonotype has just a few counts. V gene TRBV13 combines with J gene TRBJ1-2; no clear D. The V gene lost 3 bases and the J gene lost 1 base, with 6 bases spanning the gap. Germline lookup yields CDR1 PRHDT and CDR2 FYEKMQ (reference sequence). The CDR3 spans 13 residues. DNA of the CDR3: TGTGCCAGCAGCTTCAACAGTAACTATGGCTACACCTTC. The encoded protein is CASSFNSNYGYTF.

The table lists this clonotype with a few counts. A read error may produce the germline difference seen at one junction end. The J gene is TRBJ2-5, the V gene TRBV6-5; D is perhaps TRBD2 (5 bases). Germline values: CDR1 MNHEY, CDR2 SVGAGI. CDR3 length: 14 residues. The CDR3 loop reads CTSSLVGSGETQYF. The CDR3 nucleotides are TGTACCAGCAGCCTAGTGGGGAGTGGAGAGACCCAGTACTTC.

The chain uses TRBV2 and TRBJ2-1; tentative D call: TRBD1 (6 bases). The J call may be in error: the DNA end matches TRBJ2-7 better. Germline V lookup: CDR1 SNHLY, CDR2 FYNNEI. The CDR3 sequence is 15 residues long. Here the CDR3 reads CASRDPRPTGVEQYF. For the CDR3, the DNA is TGTGCCAGCAGGGACCCCCGGCCGACAGGAGTCGAGCAGTACTTC.

This clonotype was detected only a few times. V usage is TRBV10-3 and J usage is TRBJ2-7, with a tentative D call TRBD2 (5 bases). There are 16 residues in the CDR3. From germline, CDR1 is ENHRY and CDR2 SYGVKD. V lost 8 bases to trimming and J lost 0 bases, with 20 bases between them. CDR3 coding DNA: TGTGCCATCGCCCCAGCGGATGGGGTCAGCTCCTACGAGCAGTACTTC. Protein sequence: CAIAPADGVSSYEQYF.

Only a few counts were recorded for this clonotype. The rearrangement links TRBV2 to TRBJ1-6; tentative D call: TRBD1 (5 bases). The CDR3 has 15 amino acids. Trimming left V 7 bases short and J 7 bases short, with 17 bases between. Per the germline V gene, CDR1 is SNHLY and CDR2 is FYNNEI. The CDR3 protein is CASNGVGDQNSPLHF. The DNA for the CDR3 is TGTGCCAGCAATGGCGTGGGGGATCAAAATTCACCCCTCCACTTT.

This clonotype was observed a few times. The chain employs TRBV7-3 and TRBJ2-7; 7 bases align to TRBD2. The last part of the DNA fits TRBJ2-1 better; the J call may be wrong. Germline V CDR1 and CDR2: SGHTA, FQGTGA. The CDR3 sequence is 13 residues long. The CDR3 region has the DNA TGTGCCAGCAGCTTACGAGGGAGGGATGAGCAGTTCTTC. Amino acids: CASSLRGRDEQFF.

The chain has TRBV10-3 and TRBJ1-4; TRBD1 might be the D (5 bases). Germline values: CDR1 ENHRY, CDR2 SYGVKD. V was clipped by 2 bases and J by 0 bases, with 13 bases between them. This CDR3 has 17 amino acids. The CDR3 bases are TGTGCCATCAGTGAGCCGCCTCAGGGTGCAACTAATGAAAAACTGTTTTTT. It is translated as CAISEPPQGATNEKLFF.

This clonotype was detected ten times or more. The chain couples TRBV2 to TRBJ2-5; D call uncertain. The germline V gene has CDR1 SNHLY and CDR2 FYNNEI. Trimming took off 4 bases at V and 3 bases at J, with 6 bases between the two ends. This CDR3 region has 12 residues. As DNA, the CDR3 is TGTGCCAGCAGTGCATACGAAGAGACCCAGTACTTC. It codes for CASSAYEETQYF.

There are a few counts of this clonotype. V usage is TRBV12-3 or TRBV12-4 and J usage is TRBJ1-2, with D perhaps TRBD1 (5 bases). The CDR3 extends over 13 amino acids. V lost 4 bases and J lost 8, with 14 bases in between. The chain's CDR3 is CASSSSTGGGYTF. As DNA, the CDR3 is TGTGCCAGCAGTTCCTCCACAGGCGGCGGCTACACCTTC.

The chain uses TRBV28 and TRBJ2-3; 7 nucleotides align to TRBD1. The germline V gene has CDR1 MDHEN and CDR2 SYDVKM. This CDR3 spans 15 amino acids. The J segment lost 3 bases and the V segment lost 1 base, leaving 4 bases of the junction unmatched. The CDR3 bases are TGTGCCAGCAGTTTATTAGGGGGCCCTACAGATACGCAGTATTTT. Translated, it gives CASSLLGGPTDTQYF.

CDR3 in amino acids: CASGLDRTPGANVLTF. CDR3 in DNA: TGTGCTAGTGGTTTGGACCGTACGCCTGGGGCCAACGTCCTGACTTTC. The chain employs TRBV12-5 and TRBJ2-6; D is ambiguous. Between the trimmed V and J ends, which lost 1 base and 2 bases, there was a span of 9 bases. The germline V gene has CDR1 LGHNT and CDR2 FRNRAP. The CDR3 runs to 16 residues.

The chain couples TRBV20-1 to TRBJ1-4; D perhaps matches TRBD1 (5 bases). Germline V lookup: CDR1 DFQATT, CDR2 SNEGSKA (reference sequence). V was pared by 3 bases and J by 11 bases, with 19 bases between. The CDR3 sequence is 14 residues long. DNA for the CDR3: TGCAGTGCTAGCAGGAGCAGGAGGGGTTGGAAACTGTTTTTT. It yields the protein CSASRSRRGWKLFF.

The chain combines TRBV20-1 with TRBJ2-7; unclear D gene. Germline V gene sequence: CDR1 DFQATT, CDR2 SNEGSKA (reference sequence). V was trimmed by 2 bases and J by 4 bases, leaving 15 bases between them. CDR3 length: 14 amino acids. The chain's CDR3 is CSARSQIGDYEQYF. CDR3 coding DNA: TGCAGTGCTAGATCACAAATTGGGGATTACGAGCAGTACTTC.

The chain employs TRBV20-1 and TRBJ1-1, with 8 bases lining up with TRBD1. Germline values: CDR1 DFQATT, CDR2 SNEGSKA (reference sequence). V was clipped by 1 base and J by 0 bases; unmatched bases: 19. This CDR3 has 20 residues. The CDR3 protein is CSARGGNYQGARGMNTEAFF. CDR3 DNA sequence: TGCAGTGCTAGAGGAGGGAATTATCAGGGGGCGAGAGGGATGAACACTGAAGCTTTCTTT.

The gene calls are TRBV6-2 or TRBV6-3 and TRBJ2-3; D may be TRBD1 or TRBD2 (6 bases each). The CDR3 has 15 residues. Trimming removed 5 bases from V and 7 bases from J, with 19 bases in between. The germline CDR1 and CDR2 sequences are MNHEY and SVGEGT. CDR3 sequence reads: CASSRGTPVTNTQYF. CDR3 DNA: TGTGCCAGCAGTCGCGGGACACCGGTGACTAATACGCAGTATTTT.

This chain links TRBV7-2 with TRBJ2-1; tentatively, D is TRBD2 (5 bases). The V gene's germline CDR1 is SGHTA and CDR2 FQGNSA. Trimming stripped 0 bases from V and 0 bases from J, with 9 bases between. The CDR3 extends over 16 amino acids. CDR3 protein: CASSLARRTSYNEQFF. CDR3 sequence (DNA): TGTGCCAGCAGCTTAGCACGGAGGACCTCCTACAATGAGCAGTTCTTC.

This sequence joins TRBV12-3 or TRBV12-4 and TRBJ2-5; 12 nucleotides agree with TRBD1. The CDR3 extends over 15 amino acids. Trimming removed 6 bases from V and 4 bases from J; junction bases left unmatched: 6. CDR3 region: CASRTGTGGRETQYF. The CDR3 DNA reads TGTGCCAGCAGGACAGGGACAGGGGGCAGAGAGACCCAGTACTTC.

There are a few counts of this clonotype. This chain links TRBV27 with TRBJ1-1; no reliable D call. CDR3 size: 13 residues. Between the trimmed V and J ends, which lost 10 bases and 1 base, there was a span of 13 bases. CDR1 and CDR2 from the germline V gene are MNHEY and SMNVEV (reference sequence). The CDR3 reads CAISSGKNTEAFF. The CDR3 region has the DNA TGTGCCATCTCCTCTGGGAAGAACACTGAAGCTTTCTTT.